This paragraph reports one TCR beta chain. The CDR3 is 12 residues long. Deletions cut 8 bases from V and 10 bases from J, with 15 bases between. Germline V CDR1 and CDR2: ENHRY, SYGVKD. The sample comes from a study of blood T cell repertoires in COVID-19. Background on the study: The study drew acute and convalescent COVID-19 samples from the United States, Italy and Spain.

Generated by immunoSEQ multiplex PCR, the TCRdb table keeps only in-frame clones and is missing some. The sample consists of 180,000 or so clones, about 85% of them appearing once. Input material: peripheral blood. The rearrangement links TRBV10-3 to TRBJ2-1; maybe TRBD2 (6 bases). The TCR was taken from an elderly woman with acute or convalescent COVID-19. The CDR3 here is CAIRRTEGEQFF. The CDR3 coding sequence is TGTGCCATCCGACGGACGGAGGGGGAGCAGTTCTTC.